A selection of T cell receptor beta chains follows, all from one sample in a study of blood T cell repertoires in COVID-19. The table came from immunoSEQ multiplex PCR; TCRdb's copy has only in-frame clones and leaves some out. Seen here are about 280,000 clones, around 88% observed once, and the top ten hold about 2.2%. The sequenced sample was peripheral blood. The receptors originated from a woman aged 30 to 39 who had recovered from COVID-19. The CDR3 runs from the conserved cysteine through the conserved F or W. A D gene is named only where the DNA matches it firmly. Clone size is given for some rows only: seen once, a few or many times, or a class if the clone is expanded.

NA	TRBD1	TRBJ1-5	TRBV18	CASSPQSDRGSQPQHF	TGTGCCAGCTCACCCCAATCTGACAGGGGAAGTCAGCCCCAGCATTTT
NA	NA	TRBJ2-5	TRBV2	CASRGDKQETQYF	TGTGCCAGCAGAGGGGACAAACAAGAGACCCAGTACTTC
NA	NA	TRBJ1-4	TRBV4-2	CASSQVRGEGTNEKLFF	TGTGCCAGCAGCCAAGTTCGAGGGGAGGGGACTAATGAAAAACTGTTTTTT
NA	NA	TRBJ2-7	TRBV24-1	CATSESGKGIYEQYF	TGTGCCACCAGTGAATCCGGGAAAGGGATCTACGAGCAGTACTTC
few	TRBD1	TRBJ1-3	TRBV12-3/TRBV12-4	CASSSDRARDF	TGTGCCAGCAGTTCCGACAGGGCGCGAGATTTT
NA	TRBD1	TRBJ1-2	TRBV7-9	CASSGTDLGQDGYTF	TGTGCCAGCAGCGGGACAGACCTTGGGCAGGATGGCTACACCTTC
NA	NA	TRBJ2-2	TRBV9	CASSVAGTGELFF	TGTGCCAGCAGCGTAGCAGGCACCGGGGAGCTGTTTTTT
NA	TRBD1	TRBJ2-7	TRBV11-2	CASSLERTGSYEQYF	TGTGCCAGCAGCTTAGAAAGGACAGGGTCCTACGAGCAGTACTTC
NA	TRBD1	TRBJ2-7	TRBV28	CASSFGDRDREQYF	TGTGCCAGCAGTTTTGGGGACAGGGACCGCGAGCAGTACTTC
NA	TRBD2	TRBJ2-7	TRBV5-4	CASSRGVPESSYEQYF	TGTGCCAGCAGCCGGGGGGTACCCGAAAGCTCCTACGAGCAGTACTTC
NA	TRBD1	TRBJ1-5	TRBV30	CAWSVPQGAAINQPQHF	TGTGCCTGGAGTGTACCCCAGGGGGCGGCAATAAATCAGCCCCAGCATTTT
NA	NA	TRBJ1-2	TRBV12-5	CASGVGDGYTF	TGTGCTAGTGGGGTAGGAGATGGCTACACCTTC
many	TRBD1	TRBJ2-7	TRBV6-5	CASRLDRGPSYEQYF	TGTGCCAGCAGACTAGACAGGGGCCCTTCCTACGAGCAGTACTTC
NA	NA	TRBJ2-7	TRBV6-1	CASSEAWGDRSYEQYF	TGTGCCAGCAGTGAAGCGTGGGGGGACCGATCCTACGAGCAGTACTTC
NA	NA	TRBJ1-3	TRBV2	CASSPRYGNTIYF	TGTGCCAGCAGCCCGAGATATGGAAACACCATATATTTT
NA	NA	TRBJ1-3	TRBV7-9	CASSLTGGGNTIYF	TGTGCCAGCAGCTTAACCGGCGGTGGGAACACCATATATTTT
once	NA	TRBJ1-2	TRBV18	CASSPGGANYGYTF	TGTGCCAGCTCACCAGGGGGCGCCAACTATGGCTACACCTTC
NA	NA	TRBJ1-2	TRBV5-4	CASSPDPRGAGGYTF	TGTGCCAGCAGCCCCGACCCTCGAGGGGCGGGAGGCTACACCTTC
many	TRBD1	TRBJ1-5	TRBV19	CASSIPQGGNQPQHF	TGTGCCAGTAGTATACCCCAGGGGGGCAATCAGCCCCAGCATTTT
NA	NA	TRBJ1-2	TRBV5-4	CASSFQGSTNYGYTF	TGTGCCAGCAGCTTTCAGGGATCCACCAACTATGGCTACACCTTC
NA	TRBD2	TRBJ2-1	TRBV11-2	CASSPRGDYSYNEQFF	TGTGCCAGCAGCCCTAGAGGGGACTACTCCTACAATGAGCAGTTCTTC
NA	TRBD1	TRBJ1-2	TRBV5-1	CASSSLQGASVTGYTF	TGCGCCAGCAGCTCCTTACAGGGGGCGTCGGTTACCGGCTACACCTTC
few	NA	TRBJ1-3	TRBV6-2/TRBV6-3	CASSPKGGSGNTIYF	TGTGCCAGCAGTCCCAAGGGGGGGTCTGGAAACACCATATATTTT
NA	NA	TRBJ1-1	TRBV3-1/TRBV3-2	CASSQGAGGTEAFF	TGTGCCAGCAGCCAAGGAGCCGGGGGCACTGAAGCTTTCTTT
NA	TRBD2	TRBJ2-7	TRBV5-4	CASSLVPGGGWEQYF	TGTGCCAGCAGCTTGGTTCCGGGAGGAGGGTGGGAGCAGTACTTC
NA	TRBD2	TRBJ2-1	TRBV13	CASSFSTASGRAYNEQFF	TGTGCCAGCAGCTTTTCCACAGCTAGCGGGAGGGCCTACAATGAGCAGTTCTTC
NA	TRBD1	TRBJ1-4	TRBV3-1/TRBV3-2	CASSQARQGEREKLFF	TGTGCCAGCAGCCAAGCAAGGCAGGGGGAACGCGAAAAACTGTTTTTT
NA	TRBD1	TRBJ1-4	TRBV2	CASSRTGDEKLFF	TGTGCCAGCAGCCGGACAGGGGACGAAAAACTGTTTTTT
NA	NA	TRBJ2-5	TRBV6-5	CASSLKRETQYF	TGTGCCAGCAGCCTTAAACGGGAGACCCAGTACTTC
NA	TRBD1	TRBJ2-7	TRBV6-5	CASSYSGTSGGYEQYF	TGTGCCAGCAGTTACTCCGGCACGTCAGGGGGTTACGAGCAGTACTTC
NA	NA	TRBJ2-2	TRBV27	CASSSQAGELFF	TGTGCCAGCAGTTCGCAGGCCGGGGAGCTGTTTTTT
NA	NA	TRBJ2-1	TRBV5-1	CASSLAVSTSYNEQFF	TGCGCCAGCAGCTTGGCCGTCAGTACCTCCTACAATGAGCAGTTCTTC
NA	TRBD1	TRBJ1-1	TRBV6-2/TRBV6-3	CASSYLRGSPNTEAFF	TGTGCCAGCAGTTACCTCAGGGGGAGCCCGAACACTGAAGCTTTCTTT
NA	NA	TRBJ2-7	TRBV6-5	CASSSRGEQYF	TGTGCCAGCAGTTCGCGGGGCGAGCAGTACTTC
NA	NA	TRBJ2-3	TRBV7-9	CASSERQAGTDTQYF	TGTGCCAGCAGCGAACGACAGGCGGGCACAGATACGCAGTATTTT
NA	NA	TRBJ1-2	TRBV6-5	CASRGAGDINYGYTF	TGTGCCAGCAGGGGGGCCGGCGACATAAACTATGGCTACACCTTC
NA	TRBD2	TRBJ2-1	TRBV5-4	CASSTGLGTPNEQFF	TGTGCCAGCAGCACTGGACTAGGAACTCCAAATGAGCAGTTCTTC
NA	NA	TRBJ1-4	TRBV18	CASSPDSGGYNEKLFF	TGTGCCAGCTCACCCGACTCGGGGGGATATAATGAAAAACTGTTTTTT
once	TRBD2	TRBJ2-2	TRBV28	CASSSIGLAGESGELFF	TGTGCCAGCAGTTCAATTGGACTAGCGGGAGAGTCCGGGGAGCTGTTTTTT
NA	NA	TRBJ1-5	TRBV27	CASSLQGINQPQHF	TGTGCCAGCAGTCTTCAGGGGATTAATCAGCCCCAGCATTTT
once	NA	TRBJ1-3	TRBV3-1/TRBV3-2	CASSQGQASGNTIYF	TGTGCCAGCAGCCAAGGACAGGCCTCTGGAAACACCATATATTTT
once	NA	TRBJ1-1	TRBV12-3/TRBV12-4	CASSLDSGTEAFF	TGTGCCAGCAGTCTGGACAGCGGCACTGAAGCTTTCTTT
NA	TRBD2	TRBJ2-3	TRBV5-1	CASSTPTSGGGPSTDTQYF	TGCGCCAGCAGCACCCCCACTAGCGGGGGGGGCCCTAGCACAGATACGCAGTATTTT
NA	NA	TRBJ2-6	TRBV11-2	CASRQGPGGANVLTF	TGTGCCAGCAGGCAGGGGCCAGGAGGGGCCAACGTCCTGACTTTC
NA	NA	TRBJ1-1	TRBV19	CASSIDSEGMNTEAFF	TGTGCCAGTAGTATAGATTCCGAGGGTATGAACACTGAAGCTTTCTTT
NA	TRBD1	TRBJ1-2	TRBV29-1	CSVGGQDGYTF	TGCAGCGTGGGGGGACAGGATGGCTACACCTTC
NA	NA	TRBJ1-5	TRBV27	CASSPRDNQPQHF	TGTGCCAGCAGCCCCAGGGACAATCAGCCCCAGCATTTT
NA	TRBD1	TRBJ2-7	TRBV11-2	CASSLDVGDRGGEQYF	TGTGCCAGCAGCTTAGATGTAGGGGACAGGGGAGGCGAGCAGTACTTC
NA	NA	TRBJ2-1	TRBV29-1	CSVVDPGRGEQFF	TGCAGCGTTGTAGACCCGGGTCGGGGTGAGCAGTTCTTC
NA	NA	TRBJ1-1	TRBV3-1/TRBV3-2	CASSPELNTEAFF	TGTGCCAGCTCCCCGGAGCTGAACACTGAAGCTTTCTTT
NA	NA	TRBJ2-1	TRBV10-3	CAISEAVSSYNEQFF	TGTGCCATCAGTGAGGCGGTAAGCTCCTACAATGAGCAGTTCTTC
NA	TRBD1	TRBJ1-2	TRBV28	CASTRQGADYGYTF	TGTGCCAGCACCCGACAGGGGGCGGACTATGGCTACACCTTC
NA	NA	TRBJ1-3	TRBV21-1	CASKIQGTGGNTIYF	TGTGCCAGCAAAATCCAGGGGACGGGAGGAAACACCATATATTTT
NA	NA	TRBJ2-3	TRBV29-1	CSVEYAGRTDTQYF	TGCAGCGTTGAATATGCGGGACGCACAGATACGCAGTATTTT
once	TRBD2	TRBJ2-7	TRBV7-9	CASSTTAGVTYEQYF	TGTGCCAGCAGCACCACGGCGGGGGTAACCTACGAGCAGTACTTC
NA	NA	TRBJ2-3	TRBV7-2	CASSTHRDTQYF	TGTGCCAGCAGCACCCACAGGGATACGCAGTATTTT
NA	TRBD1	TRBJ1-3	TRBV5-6	CASSSGQGGPGNTIYF	TGTGCCAGCAGCTCCGGACAGGGGGGACCTGGAAACACCATATATTTT
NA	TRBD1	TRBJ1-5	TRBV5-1	CASSLVGDSNQPQHF	TGCGCCAGCAGCTTGGTGGGGGACAGTAATCAGCCCCAGCATTTT